These 8 T cell receptor beta chains share one sample of origin, sequenced in a study of beta chain features in type 1 diabetes. Study findings and constraints: TCRB CDR3s from Type 1 diabetes patients were moderately but significantly shorter in all four CD4+ subsets.

Sequencing targeted expressed TCRB transcripts, as all isolated RNA had been reverse transcribed. The assay was immunoSEQ multiplex PCR, and TCRdb's table has in-frame clones only and misses some. The sample carries 60,000 or so clones, approximately 52% recorded once. These TCRs' antigens remain unknown. The sequencing sample was made of Tregs from blood. Receptors originate from a woman between 40 and 55 years old with type 1 diabetes.

The chain combines TRBV5-6 with TRBJ2-4; 9 nucleotides agree with TRBD1. J lost 2 bases, V lost 4 bases, and 1 base had no gene match. The CDR3 totals 14 residues. Germline V lookup: CDR1 SGHDT, CDR2 YYEEEE. The CDR3, as DNA: TGTGCCAGCAGCGGGACAGGGACCAAAAACATTCAGTACTTC. It is translated as CASSGTGTKNIQYF. The variable domain in full, with the rest retrieved from reference TRBV5-6 and TRBJ2-4, is DAGVTQSPTHLIKTRGQQVTLRCSPKSGHDTVSWYQQALGQGPQFIFQYYEEEERQRGNFPDRFSGHQFPNYSSELNVNALLLGDSALYLCASSGTGTKNIQYFGAGTRLSVL.

The V gene is TRBV7-2, the J gene TRBJ2-7; 9 bases are a match to TRBD1. Germline V gives CDR1 SGHTA, CDR2 FQGNSA. This CDR3 spans 12 amino acids. Trimming removed 10 bases from V and 6 bases from J; junction bases left unmatched: 7. CDR3 region: CAIWTGVGEQYF. The CDR3 bases are TGTGCCATTTGGACAGGGGTGGGCGAGCAGTACTTC.

The chain combines TRBV5-1 with TRBJ2-2, with TRBD1 matching 11 bases. V lost 5 bases and J lost 6; bases outside the gene matches: 3. The CDR3 runs 14 residues. From germline, CDR1 is SGHRS and CDR2 YFSETQ. The CDR3 region is CASRDRGPPGELFF. The CDR3, as DNA: TGCGCCAGCAGGGACAGGGGGCCTCCCGGGGAGCTGTTTTTT.

The chain combines TRBV18 with TRBJ2-1; D is unresolved. Germline CDR1 reads KGHSH; CDR2 reads LQKENI. Between the trimmed V and J ends, which lost 2 bases and 4 bases, there was a span of 12 bases. The CDR3 runs to 15 residues. The CDR3 loop reads CASSPGTATYNEQFF. CDR3 coding DNA: TGTGCCAGCTCACCAGGCACAGCCACATACAATGAGCAGTTCTTC.

The V gene is TRBV27, the J gene TRBJ2-5; TRBD2 might be the D (5 bases). Trimming shortened V by 6 bases and J by 7 bases, and 9 bases separated the two germline ends. Germline V gene sequence: CDR1 MNHEY, CDR2 SMNVEV (reference sequence). The CDR3 length is 11 residues. The CDR3 region is CASSSGGTQYF. The CDR3, as DNA: TGTGCCAGCAGCAGCGGTGGGACCCAGTACTTC.

The rearrangement links TRBV19 to TRBJ2-1; no clear D gene. The CDR3 is made up of 17 amino acids. Germline V gene data show CDR1 as LNHDA and CDR2 as SQIVND (reference sequence). V was shortened by 1 base and J by 0 bases, with 13 bases between the two germline ends. CDR3 bases: TGTGCCAGTAGTATAGTAACCGGGTTTGGCTCCTACAATGAGCAGTTCTTC. Encoded protein: CASSIVTGFGSYNEQFF. Using reference TRBV19 and TRBJ2-1 for the parts outside the CDR3, the full variable domain is DGGITQSPKYLFRKEGQNVTLSCEQNLNHDAMYWYRQDPGQGLRLIYYSQIVNDFQKGDIAEGYSVSREKKESFPLTVTSAQKNPTAFYLCASSIVTGFGSYNEQFFGPGTRLTVL.

The V gene is TRBV28, the J gene TRBJ2-2; perhaps TRBD2 as D (5 bases). V lost 3 bases and J 8 bases, leaving 16 bases between the germline ends. The CDR3 runs to 15 residues. In germline, CDR1 is MDHEN, CDR2 SYDVKM. The CDR3 DNA reads as TGTGCCAGCAGTTTCACGGACCGGGGAAGGGGGGAGCTGTTTTTT. Translation gives CASSFTDRGRGELFF.

J is TRBJ2-4 and V is TRBV7-2, with no clear D. V lost 6 bases and J lost 0, with 18 bases in between. Germline-derived CDR1 and CDR2 are SGHTA and FQGNSA. The CDR3 is made up of 17 amino acids. The CDR3 nucleotides are TGTGCCAGCAGTCCTACTGCAGGATTTTTAGCCAAAAACATTCAGTACTTC. Its translation is CASSPTAGFLAKNIQYF.